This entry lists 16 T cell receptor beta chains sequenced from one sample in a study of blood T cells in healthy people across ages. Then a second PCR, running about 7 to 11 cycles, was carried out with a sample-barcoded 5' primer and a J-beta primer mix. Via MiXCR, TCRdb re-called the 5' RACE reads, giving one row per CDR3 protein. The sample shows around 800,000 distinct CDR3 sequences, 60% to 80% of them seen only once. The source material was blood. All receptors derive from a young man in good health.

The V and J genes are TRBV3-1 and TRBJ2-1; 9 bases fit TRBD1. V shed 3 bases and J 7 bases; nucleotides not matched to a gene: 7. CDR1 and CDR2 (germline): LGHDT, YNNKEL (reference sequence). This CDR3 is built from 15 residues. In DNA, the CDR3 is TGTGCCAGCAGCCAGGAGGGACAGGGAAGGAATGAGCAGTTCTTC. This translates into CASSQEGQGRNEQFF.

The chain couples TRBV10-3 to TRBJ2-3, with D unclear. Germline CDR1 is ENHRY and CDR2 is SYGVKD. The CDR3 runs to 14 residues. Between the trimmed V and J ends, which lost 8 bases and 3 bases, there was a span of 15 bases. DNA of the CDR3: TGTGCCATCGATGGGCCAGAAACTACAGATACGCAGTATTTT. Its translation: CAIDGPETTDTQYF.

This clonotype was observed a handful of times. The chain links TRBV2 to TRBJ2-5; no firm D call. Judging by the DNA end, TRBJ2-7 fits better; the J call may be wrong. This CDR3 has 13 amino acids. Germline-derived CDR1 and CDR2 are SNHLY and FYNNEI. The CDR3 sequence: CASSVDLWHEQYF. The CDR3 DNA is TGTGCCAGCAGTGTGGATCTATGGCACGAGCAGTACTTC.

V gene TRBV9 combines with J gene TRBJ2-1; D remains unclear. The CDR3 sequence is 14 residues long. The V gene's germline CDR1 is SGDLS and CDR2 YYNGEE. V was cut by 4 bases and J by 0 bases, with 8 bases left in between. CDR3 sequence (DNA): TGTGCCAGCAGCCCCCCGAGCTCCTACAATGAGCAGTTCTTC. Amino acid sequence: CASSPPSSYNEQFF.

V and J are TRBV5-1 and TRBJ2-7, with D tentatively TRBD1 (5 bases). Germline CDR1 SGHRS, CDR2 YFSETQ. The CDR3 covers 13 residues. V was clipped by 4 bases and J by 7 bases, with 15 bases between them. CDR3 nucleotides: TGCGCCAGCAGCGAAAGGGGCGCGGAAGAGCAGTACTTC. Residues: CASSERGAEEQYF.

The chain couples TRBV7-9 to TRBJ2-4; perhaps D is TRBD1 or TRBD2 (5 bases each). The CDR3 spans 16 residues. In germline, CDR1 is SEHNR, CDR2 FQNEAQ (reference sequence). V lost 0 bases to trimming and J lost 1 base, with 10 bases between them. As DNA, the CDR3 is TGTGCCAGCAGCTTAGCGAGGGGCCAGGCCAAAAACATTCAGTACTTC. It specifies CASSLARGQAKNIQYF.

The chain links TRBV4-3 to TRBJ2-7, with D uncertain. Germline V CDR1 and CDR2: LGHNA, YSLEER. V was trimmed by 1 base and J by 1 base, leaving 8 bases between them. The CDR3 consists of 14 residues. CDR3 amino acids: CASSQAGLSYEQYF. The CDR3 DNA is TGCGCCAGCAGCCAAGCCGGGCTTTCCTACGAGCAGTACTTC.

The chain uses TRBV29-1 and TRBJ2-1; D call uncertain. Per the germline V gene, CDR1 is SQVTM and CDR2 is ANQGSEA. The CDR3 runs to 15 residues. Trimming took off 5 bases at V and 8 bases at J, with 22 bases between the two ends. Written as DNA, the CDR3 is TGCAGCGTTCTCCGGAGTCTAGGGCCTTCGGATGAGCAGTTCTTC. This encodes CSVLRSLGPSDEQFF.

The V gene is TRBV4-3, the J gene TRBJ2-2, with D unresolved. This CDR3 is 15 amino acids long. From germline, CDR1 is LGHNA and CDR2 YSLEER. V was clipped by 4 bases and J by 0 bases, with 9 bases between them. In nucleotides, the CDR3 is TGCGCCAGCAGCCCCCGAGCAGCGAACACCGGGGAGCTGTTTTTT. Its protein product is CASSPRAANTGELFF.

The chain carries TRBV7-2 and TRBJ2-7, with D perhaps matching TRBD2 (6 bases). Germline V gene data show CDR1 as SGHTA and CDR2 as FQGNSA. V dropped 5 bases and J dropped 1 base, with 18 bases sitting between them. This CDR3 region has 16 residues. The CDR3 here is CASSPREDSGSYEQYF. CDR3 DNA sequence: TGTGCCAGCAGCCCTCGGGAAGATAGCGGTTCCTACGAGCAGTACTTC.

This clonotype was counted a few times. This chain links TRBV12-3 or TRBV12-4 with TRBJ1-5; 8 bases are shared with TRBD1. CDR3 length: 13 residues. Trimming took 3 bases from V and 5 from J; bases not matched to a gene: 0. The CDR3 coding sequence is TGTGCCAGCAGTTTGACAGGGGATCAGCCCCAGCATTTT. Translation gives CASSLTGDQPQHF.

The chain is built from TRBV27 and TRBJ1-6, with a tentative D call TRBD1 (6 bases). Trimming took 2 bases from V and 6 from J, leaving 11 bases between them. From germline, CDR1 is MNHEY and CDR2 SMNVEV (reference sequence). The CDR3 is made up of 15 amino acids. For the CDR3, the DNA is TGTGCCAGCAGTTTACGGGACACGATTAATTCACCCCTCCACTTT. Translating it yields CASSLRDTINSPLHF.

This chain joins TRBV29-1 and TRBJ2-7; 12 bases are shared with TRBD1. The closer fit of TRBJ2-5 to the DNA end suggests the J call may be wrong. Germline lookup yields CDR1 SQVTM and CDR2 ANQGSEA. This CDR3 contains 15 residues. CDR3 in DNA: TGCAGCGGCACCGGGACAGGGGGCTCGGGGGAGACCCAGTACTTC. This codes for CSGTGTGGSGETQYF.

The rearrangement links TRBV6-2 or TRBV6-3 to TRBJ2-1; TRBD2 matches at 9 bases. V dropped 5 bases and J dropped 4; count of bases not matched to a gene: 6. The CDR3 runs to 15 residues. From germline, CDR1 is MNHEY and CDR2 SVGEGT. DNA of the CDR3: TGTGCCAGCAGTCCACGACTAGCGGAGTACAATGAGCAGTTCTTC. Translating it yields CASSPRLAEYNEQFF.

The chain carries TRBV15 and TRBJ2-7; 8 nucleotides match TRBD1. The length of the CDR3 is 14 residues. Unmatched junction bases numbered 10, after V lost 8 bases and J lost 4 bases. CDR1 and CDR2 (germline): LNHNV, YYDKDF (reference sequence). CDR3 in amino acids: CATSDREDPYEQYF. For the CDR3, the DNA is TGTGCCACCTCGGACAGGGAAGACCCGTACGAGCAGTACTTC.

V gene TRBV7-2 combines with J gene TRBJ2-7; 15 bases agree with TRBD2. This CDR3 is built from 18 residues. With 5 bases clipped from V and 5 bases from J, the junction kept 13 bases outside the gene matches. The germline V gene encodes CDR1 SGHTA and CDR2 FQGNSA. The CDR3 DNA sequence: TGTGCCAGCAGCCCGGGACTAGCGGGGGGCCCCTTTATGGACGAGCAGTACTTC. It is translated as CASSPGLAGGPFMDEQYF.